This T cell receptor beta chain derives from a study of T cells after yellow fever vaccination. The study's findings and limits: Some clonotypes, a small share, were shared between CD4 and CD8 compartments. FACS-sorted repertoires could contain abundant clonotypes contaminating from the bulk population.

Generation of TCR cDNA used 5'RACE template switching (which added a universal primer site and UMIs). One entry per CDR3 protein, called by TCRdb with MiXCR from the 5' RACE reads. The sample carries around 300,000 distinct CDR3 sequences, roughly 4.3% recorded once. This clonotype has just a few counts. The target antigen is unknown. CDR3 length equals 13 residues. Trimming cost V 6 bases and J 6 bases, with 15 bases left between them. Germline V gene sequence: CDR1 MGHDK, CDR2 SYGVNS. This sequence joins TRBV25-1 and TRBJ2-7, with D tentatively TRBD2 (7 bases). This receptor was identified in a man between 18 and 35 years old who received the YFV17D yellow fever vaccine. This sample comprised PBMCs, obtained 5 days after the yellow fever booster vaccination. CDR3 protein: CASSRTGGREQYF. CDR3 sequence (DNA): TGTGCCAGCAGCCGGACGGGGGGCCGCGAGCAGTACTTC.